A selection of T cell receptor beta chains follows, all from one sample in a study of cytomegalovirus exposure and HLA in healthy donors. The method was immunoSEQ multiplex PCR; TCRdb's version includes in-frame clones alone and lacks a portion of them. Seen here are roughly 150,000 clones, less than 90% observed once, and the top ten hold around 3.2%. The sequenced material came from PBMCs. These receptors all come from a woman between 18 and 29 years old in good health and CMV-seropositive. CDR3s include the opening cysteine and the closing phenylalanine or tryptophan. A D gene is named only where the DNA matches it firmly.

D gene: TRBD1; J gene: TRBJ1-4; V gene: TRBV7-9; CDR3 DNA: TGTGCCAGCAGCCTAGAGACAGGGGCTTACGAAAAACTGTTTTTT; CDR3 protein: CASSLETGAYEKLFF
D gene: .; J gene: TRBJ1-5; V gene: TRBV4-3; CDR3 DNA: TGCGCCAGCAGCCAGGATCGGGAACGAGTCCAGCATTTT; CDR3 protein: CASSQDRERVQHF
D gene: TRBD1; J gene: TRBJ2-7; V gene: TRBV28; CDR3 DNA: TGTGCCAGCTCGACAGGGGCTAGCGAGCAGTACTTC; CDR3 protein: CASSTGASEQYF
D gene: TRBD1; J gene: TRBJ1-1; V gene: TRBV27; CDR3 DNA: TGTGCCAGCAGCGACAGGGGACTATTCACTGAAGCTTTCTTT; CDR3 protein: CASSDRGLFTEAFF
D gene: .; J gene: TRBJ2-1; V gene: TRBV11-1; CDR3 DNA: TGTGCCAGCAGCTTAGCGGGGAGCTACAATGAGCAGTTCTTC; CDR3 protein: CASSLAGSYNEQFF
D gene: TRBD1; J gene: TRBJ2-1; V gene: TRBV7-6; CDR3 DNA: TGTGCCAGCAGCTTAGCGGGACAGGGGGTATCTCCCAACAATGAGCAGTTCTTC; CDR3 protein: CASSLAGQGVSPNNEQFF
D gene: .; J gene: TRBJ2-1; V gene: TRBV11-1; CDR3 DNA: TGTGCCAGCAGTCCAAGACCGGGACACAGCTCCTACAATGAGCAGTTCTTC; CDR3 protein: CASSPRPGHSSYNEQFF
D gene: TRBD2; J gene: TRBJ2-1; V gene: TRBV29-1; CDR3 DNA: TGCAGCGTTGGACCGGGACTAGCATACAATGAGCAGTTCTTC; CDR3 protein: CSVGPGLAYNEQFF
D gene: TRBD1; J gene: TRBJ2-2; V gene: TRBV5-4; CDR3 DNA: TGTGCCAGCAGCTCTGGGACAGGGGCTGTCGGGGAGCTGTTTTTT; CDR3 protein: CASSSGTGAVGELFF
D gene: TRBD1; J gene: TRBJ2-7; V gene: TRBV10-1; CDR3 DNA: TGCGCCAGCAGTTCGGGACAGGGCTACGAGCAGTACTTC; CDR3 protein: CASSSGQGYEQYF
D gene: TRBD2; J gene: TRBJ2-5; V gene: TRBV7-2; CDR3 DNA: TGTGCCAGCAGCTCTAGCGGGAGAGAGACCCAGTACTTC; CDR3 protein: CASSSSGRETQYF